Sequencing of this TCR beta chain was carried out in a study of beta chain features in type 1 diabetes. Study details: There were around 100,000,000 sorted cells examined across all samples.

A note on this clone: Its specificity is unknown.

General study points: Insertions were fewer and deletions more numerous at VDJ junctions in type 1 diabetes patients. Patients' naive, central memory and regulatory TCRB repertoires appeared more alike than those of healthy donors.

The CDR3 has 14 residues. V gave up 1 base and J gave up 5 bases, with 14 bases separating them. Per germline, CDR1 GTSNPN and CDR2 SVGIG (reference sequence). All of the isolated RNA was reverse transcribed, so expressed TCRB transcripts were sequenced. The repertoire was sequenced with immunoSEQ multiplex PCR; TCRdb's copy has only in-frame clones and lacks some. The table records under 450,000 clones, about 15% of them present only once. Sequencing was done on a sample of naive CD4+ T cells from blood. This TCR came from a man aged 25 to 40 in good health. This chain connects TRBV30 to TRBJ1-1; D uncertain. The CDR3 DNA sequence: TGTGCCTGGAGTGCCCGGCTGAGAGAGACTGAAGCTTTCTTT. Translating it yields CAWSARLRETEAFF. Using reference TRBV30 and TRBJ1-1 for the parts outside the CDR3, the full variable domain is SQTIHQWPATLVQPVGSPLSLECTVEGTSNPNLYWYRQAAGRGLQLLFYSVGIGQISSEVPQNLSASRPQDRQFILSSKKLLLSDSGFYLCAWSARLRETEAFFGQGTRLTVV.